A selection of T cell receptor beta chains follows, all from one sample in a study of immune evolution from preneoplasia to lung adenocarcinoma. Only in-frame clones appear in the TCRdb table, and some are missing; sequencing was by immunoSEQ multiplex PCR. Of around 5,400 clones listed, 65% to 70% are singletons. The sample was FFPE adjacent normal lung tissue. These receptors all stem from a person aged 80 or over with lung adenocarcinoma. Each CDR3 is given with its conserved first and last residue. D genes are given only for firm matches. A row's size may be missing; if present it is once, few, many or a size class.

j_gene: TRBJ1-6
abundance: NA
v_gene: TRBV27
d_gene: NA
CDR3aa: CASSPGAGSPLHF
CDR3nt: TGTGCCAGCAGTCCCGGAGCGGGTTCACCCCTCCACTTT

j_gene: TRBJ1-1
abundance: once
v_gene: TRBV18
d_gene: NA
CDR3aa: CASSQSAGGGTEAFF
CDR3nt: TGTGCCAGCTCACAATCAGCCGGGGGCGGCACTGAAGCTTTCTTT

j_gene: TRBJ2-3
abundance: NA
v_gene: TRBV2
d_gene: NA
CDR3aa: CASMGPSGDTQYF
CDR3nt: TGTGCCAGCATGGGACCAAGTGGGGATACGCAGTATTTT

j_gene: TRBJ1-1
abundance: NA
v_gene: TRBV7-8
d_gene: NA
CDR3aa: CASRLLGTEAFF
CDR3nt: TGTGCCAGCAGACTTCTGGGAACTGAAGCTTTCTTT

j_gene: TRBJ2-7
abundance: NA
v_gene: TRBV27
d_gene: NA
CDR3aa: CASSPQETYEQYF
CDR3nt: TGTGCCAGCAGTCCTCAGGAGACCTACGAGCAGTACTTC

j_gene: TRBJ2-3
abundance: large
v_gene: TRBV9
d_gene: NA
CDR3aa: CASSELDLSSTDTQYF
CDR3nt: TGTGCCAGCAGCGAACTCGACCTTTCTAGCACAGATACGCAGTATTTT

j_gene: TRBJ2-7
abundance: NA
v_gene: TRBV11-2
d_gene: TRBD2
CDR3aa: CASSMPGLAVYEQYF
CDR3nt: TGTGCCAGCAGCATGCCGGGACTAGCGGTTTACGAGCAGTACTTC

j_gene: TRBJ2-2
abundance: few
v_gene: TRBV6-5
d_gene: NA
CDR3aa: CASSYGGSGELFF
CDR3nt: TGTGCCAGCAGTTACGGGGGGTCCGGGGAGCTGTTTTTT

j_gene: TRBJ2-1
abundance: once
v_gene: TRBV9
d_gene: NA
CDR3aa: CASSERRAGGSGGNEQFF
CDR3nt: TGTGCCAGCAGCGAGCGTAGGGCAGGGGGCTCGGGGGGGAATGAGCAGTTCTTC

j_gene: TRBJ1-3
abundance: NA
v_gene: TRBV29-1
d_gene: NA
CDR3aa: CSVRESGNTIYF
CDR3nt: TGCAGCGTCCGGGAGTCAGGAAACACCATATATTTT

j_gene: TRBJ2-6
abundance: NA
v_gene: TRBV7-9
d_gene: NA
CDR3aa: CASDPSAGGANVLTF
CDR3nt: TGTGCCAGCGATCCGTCCGCGGGAGGGGCCAACGTCCTGACTTTC

j_gene: TRBJ1-6
abundance: NA
v_gene: TRBV14
d_gene: NA
CDR3aa: CASSPLPRGGSPLHF
CDR3nt: TGTGCCAGCAGCCCCCTTCCGAGGGGAGGGTCACCCCTCCACTTT

j_gene: TRBJ1-2
abundance: few
v_gene: TRBV29-1
d_gene: NA
CDR3aa: CSVEEHSYGYTF
CDR3nt: TGCAGCGTTGAAGAACACAGCTATGGCTACACCTTC

j_gene: TRBJ2-2
abundance: NA
v_gene: TRBV29-1
d_gene: NA
CDR3aa: CSVGSGELFF
CDR3nt: TGCAGCGTTGGCTCCGGGGAGCTGTTTTTT

j_gene: TRBJ1-2
abundance: NA
v_gene: TRBV18
d_gene: TRBD1
CDR3aa: CASSPDREYGYTF
CDR3nt: TGTGCCAGCTCACCGGACAGGGAGTATGGCTACACCTTC

j_gene: TRBJ2-3
abundance: few
v_gene: TRBV6-6
d_gene: NA
CDR3aa: CASRERATSTDTQYF
CDR3nt: TGTGCCAGCAGAGAGCGGGCCACTAGCACAGATACGCAGTATTTT

j_gene: TRBJ2-3
abundance: few
v_gene: TRBV28
d_gene: TRBD1
CDR3aa: CASSLGQGVTDTQYF
CDR3nt: TGTGCCAGCAGTTTAGGGCAGGGGGTAACAGATACGCAGTATTTT

j_gene: TRBJ2-2
abundance: NA
v_gene: TRBV11-1
d_gene: NA
CDR3aa: CASSPRDRPGELFF
CDR3nt: TGTGCCAGCAGTCCCCGGGACCGCCCCGGGGAGCTGTTTTTT

j_gene: TRBJ2-1
abundance: NA
v_gene: TRBV7-9
d_gene: NA
CDR3aa: CASSLDMTYNEQFF
CDR3nt: TGTGCCAGCAGCTTGGATATGACCTACAATGAGCAGTTCTTC

j_gene: TRBJ2-1
abundance: NA
v_gene: TRBV28
d_gene: TRBD1
CDR3aa: CASSSLIRDRRNNEQFF
CDR3nt: TGTGCCAGCAGTTCTCTCATCCGGGACAGGCGGAACAATGAGCAGTTCTTC

j_gene: TRBJ2-1
abundance: NA
v_gene: TRBV5-6
d_gene: TRBD2
CDR3aa: CASSFTSGGYNEQFF
CDR3nt: TGTGCCAGCAGCTTCACTAGCGGGGGCTACAATGAGCAGTTCTTC

j_gene: TRBJ1-1
abundance: few
v_gene: TRBV18
d_gene: NA
CDR3aa: CASSPLQGGAFF
CDR3nt: TGTGCCAGCTCACCACTACAGGGTGGAGCTTTCTTT

j_gene: TRBJ2-1
abundance: NA
v_gene: TRBV5-6
d_gene: NA
CDR3aa: CASSLAGSSYNEQFF
CDR3nt: TGTGCCAGCAGCTTGGCAGGGAGCTCCTACAATGAGCAGTTCTTC

j_gene: TRBJ2-2
abundance: few
v_gene: TRBV6-6
d_gene: NA
CDR3aa: CASSSYANTGELFF
CDR3nt: TGTGCCAGCAGTTCCTATGCGAACACCGGGGAGCTGTTTTTT

j_gene: TRBJ2-6
abundance: once
v_gene: TRBV27
d_gene: NA
CDR3aa: CASSLAASGANVLTF
CDR3nt: TGTGCCAGCAGTTTAGCGGCATCTGGGGCCAACGTCCTGACTTTC

j_gene: TRBJ2-7
abundance: NA
v_gene: TRBV5-1
d_gene: NA
CDR3aa: CATPGLSSYEQYF
CDR3nt: TGCGCCACGCCGGGACTTTCCTCCTACGAGCAGTACTTC

j_gene: TRBJ2-2
abundance: few
v_gene: TRBV9
d_gene: NA
CDR3aa: CASSAGSGVRLGGELFF
CDR3nt: TGTGCCAGCAGCGCGGGATCGGGGGTACGGCTAGGCGGGGAGCTGTTTTTT

j_gene: TRBJ1-6
abundance: NA
v_gene: TRBV4-1
d_gene: TRBD1
CDR3aa: CASSPFVQGAGNSPLHF
CDR3nt: TGCGCCAGCAGCCCTTTTGTCCAGGGGGCCGGTAATTCACCCCTCCACTTT

j_gene: TRBJ1-3
abundance: NA
v_gene: TRBV5-6
d_gene: NA
CDR3aa: CASSNTGSSGNTIYF
CDR3nt: TGTGCCAGCAGCAATACGGGGAGCTCTGGAAACACCATATATTTT

j_gene: TRBJ1-4
abundance: NA
v_gene: TRBV4-3
d_gene: NA
CDR3aa: CASSQDQVVYEKLFF
CDR3nt: TGCGCCAGCAGCCAAGATCAAGTGGTCTATGAAAAACTGTTTTTT

j_gene: TRBJ2-6
abundance: NA
v_gene: TRBV5-1
d_gene: NA
CDR3aa: CASCPQSSGANVLTF
CDR3nt: TGCGCCAGCTGTCCACAGAGCTCTGGGGCCAACGTCCTGACTTTC

j_gene: TRBJ2-5
abundance: NA
v_gene: TRBV10-1
d_gene: NA
CDR3aa: CASSDGGETRETQYF
CDR3nt: TGCGCCAGCAGTGACGGCGGGGAGACTCGAGAGACCCAGTACTTC

j_gene: TRBJ1-1
abundance: few
v_gene: TRBV7-9
d_gene: TRBD1
CDR3aa: CASSLETGETEAFF
CDR3nt: TGTGCCAGCAGCTTAGAGACAGGGGAAACTGAAGCTTTCTTT

j_gene: TRBJ1-2
abundance: few
v_gene: TRBV6-1
d_gene: NA
CDR3aa: CASSEAGSYGYTF
CDR3nt: TGTGCCAGCAGTGAAGCGGGGTCTTATGGCTACACCTTC

j_gene: TRBJ1-1
abundance: NA
v_gene: TRBV4-3
d_gene: NA
CDR3aa: CASSQEARAPGAEAFF
CDR3nt: TGCGCCAGCAGCCAAGAAGCTAGGGCTCCGGGAGCTGAAGCTTTCTTT

j_gene: TRBJ1-1
abundance: NA
v_gene: TRBV6-1
d_gene: NA
CDR3aa: CASSRWVAEAFF
CDR3nt: TGTGCCAGCAGTAGGTGGGTCGCTGAAGCTTTCTTT

j_gene: TRBJ2-1
abundance: NA
v_gene: TRBV2
d_gene: TRBD2
CDR3aa: CASSGNSGGWNEQFF
CDR3nt: TGTGCCAGCAGTGGGAATAGCGGGGGATGGAATGAGCAGTTCTTC

j_gene: TRBJ1-4
abundance: NA
v_gene: TRBV5-4
d_gene: NA
CDR3aa: CASSAQVGGLEKLFF
CDR3nt: TGTGCCAGCAGCGCCCAAGTTGGGGGGCTTGAAAAACTGTTTTTT

j_gene: TRBJ2-7
abundance: once
v_gene: TRBV7-8
d_gene: TRBD1
CDR3aa: CASSVRTGGDYEQYF
CDR3nt: TGTGCCAGCAGCGTGCGGACAGGGGGGGACTACGAGCAGTACTTC

j_gene: TRBJ2-2
abundance: NA
v_gene: TRBV30
d_gene: NA
CDR3aa: CAWSFSLITGELFF
CDR3nt: TGTGCCTGGAGTTTTAGTCTGATAACCGGGGAGCTGTTTTTT

j_gene: TRBJ1-2
abundance: few
v_gene: TRBV7-2
d_gene: NA
CDR3aa: CASSLEREDGYTF
CDR3nt: TGTGCCAGCAGCTTAGAAAGGGAGGATGGCTACACCTTC

j_gene: TRBJ1-6
abundance: NA
v_gene: TRBV7-2
d_gene: NA
CDR3aa: CASSMTWASLGNSPLHF
CDR3nt: TGTGCCAGCAGCATGACTTGGGCAAGTCTGGGTAATTCACCCCTCCACTTT

j_gene: TRBJ2-3
abundance: NA
v_gene: TRBV5-1
d_gene: NA
CDR3aa: CATRVPNADTQYF
CDR3nt: TGCGCCACCAGGGTCCCCAACGCAGATACGCAGTATTTT

j_gene: TRBJ1-3
abundance: NA
v_gene: TRBV7-8
d_gene: NA
CDR3aa: CASSLGGFSGNTIYF
CDR3nt: TGTGCCAGCAGCCTCGGTGGGTTCTCTGGAAACACCATATATTTT

j_gene: TRBJ1-5
abundance: few
v_gene: TRBV7-9
d_gene: NA
CDR3aa: CASSLDFQPQHF
CDR3nt: TGTGCCAGCAGCTTGGACTTTCAGCCCCAGCATTTT

j_gene: TRBJ2-7
abundance: once
v_gene: TRBV30
d_gene: TRBD2
CDR3aa: CAWRPPGGDPYEQYF
CDR3nt: TGTGCCTGGAGACCCCCGGGGGGGGACCCCTACGAGCAGTACTTC

j_gene: TRBJ1-6
abundance: NA
v_gene: TRBV7-2
d_gene: NA
CDR3aa: CASSLAMAASPLHF
CDR3nt: TGTGCCAGCAGCTTAGCGATGGCGGCTTCACCCCTCCACTTT

j_gene: TRBJ2-7
abundance: NA
v_gene: TRBV21-1
d_gene: NA
CDR3aa: CASSKARQRQLPPYSYEQYF
CDR3nt: TGTGCCAGCAGCAAAGCAAGACAGAGGCAACTGCCCCCATACTCCTACGAGCAGTACTTC

j_gene: TRBJ1-1
abundance: NA
v_gene: TRBV5-4
d_gene: NA
CDR3aa: CASSRYRNTEAFF
CDR3nt: TGTGCCAGCAGCCGCTACAGGAACACTGAAGCTTTCTTT

j_gene: TRBJ2-7
abundance: NA
v_gene: TRBV6-5
d_gene: TRBD2
CDR3aa: CASSPKRGGREQYF
CDR3nt: TGTGCCAGCAGTCCAAAGCGGGGGGGTCGCGAGCAGTACTTC

j_gene: TRBJ2-2
abundance: NA
v_gene: TRBV14
d_gene: NA
CDR3aa: CASSSGMGATLTGELFF
CDR3nt: TGTGCCAGCAGCTCCGGGATGGGGGCCACTCTAACCGGGGAGCTGTTTTTT